The clone carrying this TCR beta chain was recorded once. Its antigen is as yet unknown. The sample is drawn from a study of radiotherapy plus CTLA-4 blockade in lung cancer. As for the study in general: Of all patients, about 17% responded objectively and 31% showed disease control. Study-level results: After radiotherapy and ipilimumab, tumor-derived clones expanded in peripheral blood. Strongest reported response predictors: early blood clone changes and post-radiation interferon-beta.

Between the trimmed V and J ends, which lost 6 bases and 6 bases, there was a span of 9 bases. CDR1 MNHNS and CDR2 SASEGT come from the germline V gene. This CDR3 is built from 12 residues. Here immunoSEQ multiplex PCR was the method, and the copy in TCRdb shows in-frame clones only, minus some. The data hold 60,000 to 70,000 clones, with roughly 85% observed a single time. This chain connects TRBV6-1 to TRBJ2-1; no clear D gene. Sequenced material: peripheral blood, taken from a patient treated with radiotherapy plus ipilimumab. This TCR derives from a human donor with non-small cell lung cancer who had a complete response to radiotherapy plus ipilimumab. CDR3 nucleotide sequence: TGTGCCAGCAGCCCTCCGTCCAATGAGCAGTTCTTC. Protein sequence: CASSPPSNEQFF.